This TCR beta chain was sequenced in a study of shared clonotypes between healthy human individuals. Study details: Every donor yielded three CD4 naive, three CD4 memory, two CD8 naive and one CD8 memory plate.

This CDR3 is built from 14 residues. The V and J ends lost 6 bases and 8 bases respectively, with 16 bases between them. CDR1 and CDR2 from the germline V gene are SGHNT and YENEEA. General observations from the study: Roughly 5% of naive CD4 clonotypes were shared across four donors.

It was at deep level that the assay was run. The protocol was immunoSEQ multiplex PCR, while the TCRdb copy is restricted to in-frame clones and leaves out a portion. The sample carries 2,500,000 or so clones, 92% recorded once. Details on this clone: Its antigen is not known.

The split of CD4+ cells yielded CD45RA+ naive and CD45RA-negative memory subsets. The specimen sequenced was naive CD4+ T cells from PBMCs. Indicated subset: CD45RA+ positively selected. The receptor was derived from a man aged 18 to 30 in good health. Some clones in this sample may be carry-over from other donors' samples. The rearrangement joins TRBV11-3 to TRBJ1-4; D not certain. The CDR3 loop is CASRLLGPREKLFF. The DNA for the CDR3 is TGTGCCAGCAGACTTCTAGGCCCGCGGGAAAAACTGTTTTTT.